What follows are 17 T cell receptor beta chains derived from one specimen sequenced in a study of cytomegalovirus exposure and HLA in healthy donors. With 60 Vbeta and 13 Jbeta primers, the PCR was carried out. The protocol was immunoSEQ multiplex PCR, while the TCRdb copy is restricted to in-frame clones and leaves out a portion. The table shows 210,000 or so clones, with 80% to 90% occurring only once. The sample was PBMCs. All receptors derive from a woman aged 18-29 years in good health and CMV-seronegative.

This clone came up a few times. The V call is TRBV7-6, the J call TRBJ1-3, with D possibly matching TRBD1 (6 bases). V was cut by 8 bases and J by 2 bases, with 10 bases left in between. Germline values: CDR1 SGHVS, CDR2 FNYEAQ. This CDR3 spans 13 amino acids. CDR3 amino acids: CASRGGPGNTIYF. In nucleotides, the CDR3 is TGTGCCAGCCGGGGGGGCCCTGGAAACACCATATATTTT.

This clone was seen a handful of times. This rearrangement joins TRBV28 to TRBJ2-1; the D is unclear. Between the trimmed V and J ends, which lost 3 bases and 3 bases, there was a span of 3 bases. The CDR3 runs to 12 residues. Germline V lookup: CDR1 MDHEN, CDR2 SYDVKM. The CDR3 loop reads CASSFLYNEQFF. CDR3 nucleotide sequence: TGTGCCAGCAGTTTCCTCTACAATGAGCAGTTCTTC.

The rearrangement links TRBV5-4 to TRBJ2-5, with TRBD2 matching 10 bases. From germline, CDR1 is SGHNT and CDR2 YYREEE (reference sequence). The CDR3 has 16 amino acids. After removal of 4 bases from V and 5 bases from J, the junction contained 11 bases not matched to a gene. CDR3 DNA sequence: TGTGCCAGCAGCGCAGACTTCAGCGGGAGGGCCGAGACCCAGTACTTC. This gives the protein CASSADFSGRAETQYF.

The V gene is TRBV11-2, the J gene TRBJ1-1, with 7 bases that match TRBD1. V shed 5 bases and J 2 bases; nucleotides not matched to a gene: 8. Germline loops: CDR1 SGHAT, CDR2 FQNNGV. The CDR3 length is 15 residues. In nucleotides, the CDR3 is TGTGCCAGCAGCATCCGACAGGGAGGTAACACTGAAGCTTTCTTT. Its protein product is CASSIRQGGNTEAFF.

The gene calls are TRBV19 and TRBJ1-2; D unresolved. CDR1 is LNHDA and CDR2 is SQIVND in the germline V gene (reference sequence). This CDR3 has 14 amino acids. V was cut by 3 bases and J by 3 bases, with 11 bases left in between. The DNA of the CDR3 is TGTGCCAGTAGTATGGATAATCGGGACTATGGCTACACCTTC. As protein: CASSMDNRDYGYTF. The whole variable domain, filled in from reference TRBV19 and TRBJ1-2, reads DGGITQSPKYLFRKEGQNVTLSCEQNLNHDAMYWYRQDPGQGLRLIYYSQIVNDFQKGDIAEGYSVSREKKESFPLTVTSAQKNPTAFYLCASSMDNRDYGYTFGSGTRLTVV.

The chain links TRBV7-9 to TRBJ2-2, with no clear D. This CDR3 is 15 amino acids long. The germline V gene encodes CDR1 SEHNR and CDR2 FQNEAQ (reference sequence). V gave up 6 bases and J gave up 1 base, with 12 bases separating them. The DNA for the CDR3 is TGTGCCAGCAGTTCCCCGCGGCGGAACACCGGGGAGCTGTTTTTT. This gives the protein CASSSPRRNTGELFF.

J is TRBJ2-7 and V is TRBV7-2; 9 nucleotides align to TRBD2. Germline-derived CDR1 and CDR2 are SGHTA and FQGNSA. V lost 6 bases, J lost 2 bases, and 11 bases stayed unmatched. The CDR3 spans 16 residues. As DNA, the CDR3 is TGTGCCAGCAGAACAGCGGCTAGCGGGGTGACCTACGAGCAGTACTTC. This sequence encodes CASRTAASGVTYEQYF.

V and J are TRBV15 and TRBJ1-1; 8 nucleotides match TRBD1. V trimming: 0 bases; J trimming: 5 bases; junction bases outside the gene matches: 20. Germline CDR1 and CDR2: LNHNV and YYDKDF (reference sequence). CDR3 length: 20 residues. CDR3 sequence (DNA): TGTGCCACCAGCAGAGATCGCCCAGGGGGCATCGAAGTGTTTGAGACTGAAGCTTTCTTT. Its translation is CATSRDRPGGIEVFETEAFF.

This rearrangement joins TRBV19 to TRBJ1-5; 8 positions agree with TRBD1. Trimming took 1 base from V and 7 from J; bases not matched to a gene: 3. The CDR3 covers 14 residues. The germline V gene encodes CDR1 LNHDA and CDR2 SQIVND (reference sequence). The CDR3 DNA is TGTGCCAGTAGTATAGTGCCAGGGGGCCAGCCCCAGCATTTT. Protein: CASSIVPGGQPQHF. The full variable domain, in which reference TRBV19 and TRBJ1-5 provide the parts outside the CDR3, is DGGITQSPKYLFRKEGQNVTLSCEQNLNHDAMYWYRQDPGQGLRLIYYSQIVNDFQKGDIAEGYSVSREKKESFPLTVTSAQKNPTAFYLCASSIVPGGQPQHFGDGTRLSIL.

The chain carries TRBV29-1 and TRBJ1-4, with 8 bases identical to TRBD1. The CDR3 length is 14 residues. From germline, CDR1 is SQVTM and CDR2 ANQGSEA. With V trimmed by 4 bases and J by 8 bases, 9 bases remained unmatched. Here the CDR3 DNA reads TGCAGCGTTGGTCGTGGACAGGGCCCGGAAAAACTGTTTTTT. This sequence encodes CSVGRGQGPEKLFF.

In this sample, this clone turned up a few times. The V and J genes are TRBV7-2 and TRBJ2-4, with TRBD2 matching 7 bases. The CDR3 totals 15 residues. Germline loops: CDR1 SGHTA, CDR2 FQGNSA. V trimming: 5 bases; J trimming: 0 bases; junction bases outside the gene matches: 4. The DNA of the CDR3 is TGTGCCAGCAGCCTGGCGGGAGTAGCCAAAAACATTCAGTACTTC. Its protein product is CASSLAGVAKNIQYF.

The chain links TRBV13 to TRBJ2-7; 8 nucleotides agree with TRBD1. The germline CDR1 and CDR2 sequences are PRHDT and FYEKMQ (reference sequence). This CDR3 has 15 amino acids. V lost 5 bases to trimming and J lost 6 bases; unmatched junction nucleotides: 12. The CDR3 loop is CASSQSGQAPREQYF. The DNA of the CDR3 is TGTGCCAGCAGCCAATCGGGACAGGCCCCTCGCGAGCAGTACTTC.

The chain uses TRBV19 and TRBJ2-1; a weak D match, TRBD1 (7 bases). This CDR3 has 17 amino acids. Germline values: CDR1 LNHDA, CDR2 SQIVND (reference sequence). Trimming removed 9 bases from V and 1 base from J, with 22 bases in between. CDR3 nucleotides: TGTGCCAGCCGACTAGAAGGGGGCGCGGGGTCCTACAATGAGCAGTTCTTC. Protein: CASRLEGGAGSYNEQFF.

The J gene is TRBJ1-1, the V gene TRBV5-1; 7 bases are shared with TRBD1. Trimming at V came to 7 bases and at J to 2 bases, leaving 5 bases not matched to a gene. CDR1 and CDR2 (germline): SGHRS, YFSETQ. This CDR3 spans 13 amino acids. The CDR3 nucleotides are TGCGCCAGCTTCGGACAGGCAAACACTGAAGCTTTCTTT. Its protein is CASFGQANTEAFF.

The rearrangement uses TRBV9 and TRBJ1-6; 9 bases fit TRBD1. From germline, CDR1 is SGDLS and CDR2 YYNGEE. Trimming took 2 bases from V and 16 from J; bases not matched to a gene: 4. CDR3 length: 12 amino acids. Here the CDR3 reads CASSVDRGVLHF. The CDR3 bases are TGTGCCAGCAGCGTCGACAGGGGGGTACTCCACTTT.

The chain recombines TRBV5-1 with TRBJ1-1; D is undetermined. Germline V lookup: CDR1 SGHRS, CDR2 YFSETQ. CDR3 length equals 15 residues. The V end was cut by 4 bases, the J end by 4 bases, with 17 bases between. The CDR3 DNA follows: TGCGCCAGCAGCGCCTGGACTAGGAACGGCACTGAAGCTTTCTTT. It yields the protein CASSAWTRNGTEAFF.

In its sample, this clone was seen once. The chain combines TRBV6-1 with TRBJ1-5; weak D call: TRBD1 (6 bases). The CDR3 covers 14 residues. V lost 6 bases and J 6 bases, leaving 15 bases between the germline ends. Germline CDR1 is MNHNS and CDR2 is SASEGT. CDR3 sequence reads: CASRERGKAQPQHF. The CDR3 DNA reads TGTGCCAGCAGGGAAAGGGGGAAAGCTCAGCCCCAGCATTTT.